This note documents a single T cell receptor (beta chain) sequence. There is no known antigen for this receptor. The record has no base qualities; no much larger clone is one base away. The data derive from a study of cytomegalovirus exposure and HLA in healthy donors (dated by TCRdb to about 2017). About the investigation overall: The 500 to 800 repertoires of the first cohort and the 110 or so validation repertoires were produced on the same platform, according to a later analysis. To predict cytomegalovirus infection status, the study combined high-throughput TCR immunosequencing, statistical association of individual TCRs with disease status, and machine learning. The study was designed to test whether signatures of past pathogen exposure could be identified by cataloging public T cell receptors. A separate validation cohort of over 95 different subjects was used in addition to the roughly 700-subject first cohort. Here is what the overall study found, with its caveats: The authors suggested that the approach could potentially be generalized to other disease states and immunological phenotypes. Most TCR sequences were seen in very few donors, while some public TCRs were found in many individuals. In the study, 150 to 200 TCR beta chains were listed as associated with cytomegalovirus. A later analysis lacked HLA typing for the validation cohort, so it scored co-occurrence in that cohort across all 120 repertoires. Subsequent analysis determined that TCRs grouped into clusters in the first cohort also showed a tendency toward co-occurrence across the 120 validation repertoires, and 94% of cluster scores exceeded 0. A few of the identified cytomegalovirus-associated TCR beta chains were confirmed in vitro to be specific for cytomegalovirus antigens. Cytomegalovirus status was reported to be diagnosed by the classifier with high specificity and sensitivity in both the original and validation cohorts.

The V end gives up 5 bases and the J end 5 bases, leaving 15 bases in the junction not matched to a gene. For CDR1 and CDR2, the germline V gene lists SGHDT and YYEEEE. There are 16 amino acids in the CDR3, from cysteine to phenylalanine inclusive. Kept here is only the CDR3 DNA, which spans 48 bases and is read in frame from base 1. The donors belonged to the validation cohort of roughly 120 subjects, which was separate from the roughly 670-subject first cohort. Receptor libraries were prepared by the immunoSEQ multiplex PCR assay. The source study handled its data this way. A statistical classification framework was built to diagnose cytomegalovirus status from the catalog of TCR beta chain sequences. Sourced from immuneACCESS, this table was stored by TCRdb with only in-frame sequences that have V and J called. A share of the clones is absent; for the studies checked, an unresolved V gene accounts for under half, and the remainder has no known explanation. D and trimming were read from the DNA, whereas the V and J calls and clone size are those reported in that table. The sample contains roughly 65,000 clones, approximately 91% of them found a single time. The top ten clones comprise just over 3% of the sample.

The chain joins TRBV5-6 to TRBJ2-5; 7 bases in between match TRBD1. The source material was PBMCs. The TCR comes from a man younger than 35 in good health and CMV-seronegative. The DNA reads TGTGCCAGCAGGCTGGGGGTGTTAGGGGGCTGGGAGACCCAGTACTTC. Its amino acids are CASRLGVLGGWETQYF.